The rows below give T cell receptor beta chains drawn from one sample of a study of shared clonotypes between healthy human individuals. Clones were sequenced by immunoSEQ multiplex PCR, and TCRdb holds only the in-frame ones, with some missing. The data hold approximately 2,000,000 clones, with about nine tenths observed a single time. The sequenced material came from naive CD4+ T cells from PBMCs. The receptors were sampled from a man aged 18 to 29 in good health. Some clones in this sample may be carry-over from other donors' samples. CDR3s include the opening cysteine and the closing phenylalanine or tryptophan. D genes are given only for firm matches. Clone size appears in some rows only: once, few, many, or a class for an expanded clone.

cdr3_length j_call d_call clone_size v_call cdr3_nt cdr3_aa
15 TRBJ1-1 . . TRBV5-4 TGTGCCAGCAGCCTGGCGGGACAAATGAACACTGAAGCTTTCTTT CASSLAGQMNTEAFF
15 TRBJ2-7 . . TRBV28 TGTGCCAGCAGTCCCCCGGGACGGGGATCCTACGAGCAGTACTTC CASSPPGRGSYEQYF
17 TRBJ2-1 TRBD2 . TRBV7-2 TGTGCCAGCAGCCGCTTCACCGGGACTAGCGGGAAATCTGGGCAGTTCTTC CASSRFTGTSGKSGQFF
13 TRBJ2-1 . . TRBV19 TGTGCCAGTAGTATTAAACGAGTCAATGAGCAGTTCTTC CASSIKRVNEQFF
13 TRBJ1-2 . . TRBV27 TGTGCCAGCAGTACGACTCCCTACTATGGCTACACCTTC CASSTTPYYGYTF
13 TRBJ1-1 . . TRBV6-5 TGTGCCAGCAGTACGCCCGGTAGGACTGAAGCTTTCTTT CASSTPGRTEAFF
18 TRBJ2-5 TRBD2 . TRBV15 TGTGCCACCAGCAGAGATTTGAGGCGGGAGATATCAGCCGAGACCCAGTACTTC CATSRDLRREISAETQYF
14 TRBJ2-5 . . TRBV7-9 TGTGCCAGCAGCTCAGGGGGAGGGCGGGAGACCCAGTACTTC CASSSGGGRETQYF
15 TRBJ2-1 . . TRBV7-2 TGTGCCAGCAGCTTAAGGGGTAGCGGATCTTTAGAGCAGTTCTTC CASSLRGSGSLEQFF
17 TRBJ1-2 . . TRBV27 TGTGCCAGCCGCCCGCGGACTACGGCGAAAGGGGGCTATGGCTACACCTTC CASRPRTTAKGGYGYTF
15 TRBJ2-7 TRBD2 . TRBV9 TGTGCCAGCAGCGAAGTAGGGACTAGTTTCTACGAGCAGTACTTC CASSEVGTSFYEQYF
14 TRBJ2-7 . . TRBV27 TGTGCCAGCAGCCAGGACTATGAATCCTACGAGCAGTACTTC CASSQDYESYEQYF
15 TRBJ2-3 TRBD2 . TRBV7-2 TGTGCCAGCAGCTTACTAGCGGGAGTAACAGATACGCAGTATTTT CASSLLAGVTDTQYF
15 TRBJ1-6 . . TRBV6-5 TGTGCCAGCAGTTACGCCGCCCCGAGGGGGTCACCCCTCCACTTT CASSYAAPRGSPLHF
15 TRBJ2-2 . . TRBV6-6 TGTGCCAGCAGTTATGGGACTCCGAACACCGGGGAGCTGTTTTTT CASSYGTPNTGELFF
12 TRBJ1-5 . . TRBV28 TGTGCCAGCAGAATACAACATCAGCCCCAGCATTTT CASRIQHQPQHF
16 TRBJ2-1 . . TRBV5-4 TGTGCCAGCAGCTTGTTCGCGGATCCTACCTACAATGAGCAGTTCTTC CASSLFADPTYNEQFF
13 TRBJ1-5 TRBD1 few TRBV7-3 TGTGCCAGCAGCCAGGGGGCCAATCAGCCCCAGCATTTT CASSQGANQPQHF
15 TRBJ2-5 . . TRBV5-4 TGTGCCAGCACCCCGGTCGGCGGACAGCAAGAGACCCAGTACTTC CASTPVGGQQETQYF
14 TRBJ1-5 . few TRBV5-1 TGCGCCAGCAGCTTGGTCGGAGGGAGCGAGCCCCAGCATTTT CASSLVGGSEPQHF
14 TRBJ2-7 . once TRBV27 TGTGCCAGCAGTTTTGAGTCAGGCCCCTACGAGCAGTACTTC CASSFESGPYEQYF
16 TRBJ2-2 TRBD2 . TRBV10-3 TGTGCCATCAACCCAGTAGCGGGAGGGCCCACCGGGGAGCTGTTTTTT CAINPVAGGPTGELFF
14 TRBJ1-1 TRBD1 . TRBV5-6 TGTGCCAGCAGCTGGACAGGTCGGGGCACTGAAGCTTTCTTT CASSWTGRGTEAFF
12 TRBJ1-5 . . TRBV10-2 TGCGCCAGCAGTGAGTCTGCTCAGCCCCAGCATTTT CASSESAQPQHF
15 TRBJ1-2 . . TRBV1 TGCACCAGCAGCCGACATAGGGCAAGAGCCTATGGCTACACCTTC CTSSRHRARAYGYTF